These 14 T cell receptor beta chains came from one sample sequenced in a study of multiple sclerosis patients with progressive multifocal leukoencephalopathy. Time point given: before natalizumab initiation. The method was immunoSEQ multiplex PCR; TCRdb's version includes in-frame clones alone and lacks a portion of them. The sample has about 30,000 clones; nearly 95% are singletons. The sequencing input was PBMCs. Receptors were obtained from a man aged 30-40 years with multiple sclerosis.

The DNA of the CDR3 is TGTGCCAGCAGCCCGGGACAGGGGAGGACTGAAGCTTTCTTT. This translates into CASSPGQGRTEAFF. V and J are TRBV11-3 and TRBJ1-1; TRBD1 matches 10 bases. The V gene's germline CDR1 is SGHNT and CDR2 YENEEA. The CDR3 extends over 14 amino acids. Trimming took 5 bases from V and 5 from J; bases not matched to a gene: 5.

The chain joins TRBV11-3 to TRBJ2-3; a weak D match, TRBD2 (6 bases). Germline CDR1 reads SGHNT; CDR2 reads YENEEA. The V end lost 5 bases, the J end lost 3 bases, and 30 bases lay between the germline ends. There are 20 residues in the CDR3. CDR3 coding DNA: TGTGCCAGCAGCCCCCCCCTAGTCCTAGCGAGAACAGGTGGAACAGATACGCAGTATTTT. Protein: CASSPPLVLARTGGTDTQYF. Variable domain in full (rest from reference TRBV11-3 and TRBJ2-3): EAGVVQSPRYKIIEKKQPVAFWCNPISGHNTLYWYLQNLGQGPELLIRYENEEAVDDSQLPKDRFSAERLKGVDSTLKIQPAELGDSAVYLCASSPPLVLARTGGTDTQYFGPGTRLTVL.

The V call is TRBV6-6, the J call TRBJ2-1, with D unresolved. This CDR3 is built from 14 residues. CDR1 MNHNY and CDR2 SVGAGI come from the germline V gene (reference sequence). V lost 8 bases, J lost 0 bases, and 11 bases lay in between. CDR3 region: CASQGAPSYNEQFF. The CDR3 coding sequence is TGTGCCAGCCAAGGAGCGCCCTCCTACAATGAGCAGTTCTTC.

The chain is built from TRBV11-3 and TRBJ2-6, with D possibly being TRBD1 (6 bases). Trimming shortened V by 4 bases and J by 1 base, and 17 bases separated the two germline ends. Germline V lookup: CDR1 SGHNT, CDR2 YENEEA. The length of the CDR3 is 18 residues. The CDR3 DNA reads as TGTGCCAGCAGCTCCCTCACAGGGTGGGGGTCTGGGGCCAACGTCCTGACTTTC. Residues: CASSSLTGWGSGANVLTF.

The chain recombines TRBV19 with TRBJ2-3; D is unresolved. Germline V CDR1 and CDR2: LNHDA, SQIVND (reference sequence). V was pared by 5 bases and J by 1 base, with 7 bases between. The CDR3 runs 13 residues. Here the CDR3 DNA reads TGTGCCAGTAGTGCCCAGGGCACAGATACGCAGTATTTT. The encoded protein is CASSAQGTDTQYF.

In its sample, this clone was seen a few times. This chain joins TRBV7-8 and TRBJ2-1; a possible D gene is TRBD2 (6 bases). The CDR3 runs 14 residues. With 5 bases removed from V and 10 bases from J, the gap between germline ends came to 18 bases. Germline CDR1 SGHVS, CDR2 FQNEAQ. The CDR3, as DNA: TGTGCCAGCAGCGAAGGGTCGGGGCTAGCGGAGCAGTTCTTC. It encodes CASSEGSGLAEQFF.

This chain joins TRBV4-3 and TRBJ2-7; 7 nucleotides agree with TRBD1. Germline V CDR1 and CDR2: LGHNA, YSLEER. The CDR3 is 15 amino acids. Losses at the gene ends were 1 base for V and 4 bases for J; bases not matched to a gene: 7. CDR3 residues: CASSQGRTGAYEQYF. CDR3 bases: TGCGCCAGCAGCCAAGGTAGGACAGGCGCATACGAGCAGTACTTC.

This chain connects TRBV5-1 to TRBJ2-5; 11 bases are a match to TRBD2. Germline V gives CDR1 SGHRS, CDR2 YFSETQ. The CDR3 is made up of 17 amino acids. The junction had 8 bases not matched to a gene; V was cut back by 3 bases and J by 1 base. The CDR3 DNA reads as TGCGCCAGCAGCTCAACCGGGACTAGCGGCATCCAAGAGACCCAGTACTTC. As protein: CASSSTGTSGIQETQYF.

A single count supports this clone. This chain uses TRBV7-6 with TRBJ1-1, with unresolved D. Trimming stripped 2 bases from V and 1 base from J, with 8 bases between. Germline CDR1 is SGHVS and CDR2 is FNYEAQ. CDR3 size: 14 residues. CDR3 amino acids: CASSLMVTNTEAFF. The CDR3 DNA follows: TGTGCCAGCAGCTTAATGGTTACGAACACTGAAGCTTTCTTT.

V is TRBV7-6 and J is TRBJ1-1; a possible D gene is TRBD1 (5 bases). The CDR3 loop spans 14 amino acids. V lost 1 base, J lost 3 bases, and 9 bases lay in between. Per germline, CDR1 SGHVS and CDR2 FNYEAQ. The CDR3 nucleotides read TGTGCCAGCAGCTTAGTGGAAGGGGACACTGAAGCTTTCTTT. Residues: CASSLVEGDTEAFF.

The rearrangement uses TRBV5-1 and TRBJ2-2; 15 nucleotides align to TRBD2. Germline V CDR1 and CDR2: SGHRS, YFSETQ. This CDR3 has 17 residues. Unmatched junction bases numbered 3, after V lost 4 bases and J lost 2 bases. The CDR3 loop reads CASSRTSGRANTGELFF. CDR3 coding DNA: TGCGCCAGCAGCCGGACTAGCGGGAGGGCTAACACCGGGGAGCTGTTTTTT.

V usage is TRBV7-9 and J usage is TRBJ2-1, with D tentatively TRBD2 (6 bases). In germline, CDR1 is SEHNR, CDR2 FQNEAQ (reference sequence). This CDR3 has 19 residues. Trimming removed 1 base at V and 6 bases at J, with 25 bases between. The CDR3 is CASSLDTPPVQGGVNEQFF. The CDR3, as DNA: TGTGCCAGCAGCTTAGACACCCCGCCAGTCCAGGGAGGTGTCAATGAGCAGTTCTTC.

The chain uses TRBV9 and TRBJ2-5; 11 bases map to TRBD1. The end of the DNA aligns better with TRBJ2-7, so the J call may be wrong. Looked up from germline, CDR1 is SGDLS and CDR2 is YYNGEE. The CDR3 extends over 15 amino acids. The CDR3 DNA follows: TGTGCCAGCAGCACTGGACAGGGGGCGGCTTACGAGCAGTACTTC. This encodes CASSTGQGAAYEQYF.

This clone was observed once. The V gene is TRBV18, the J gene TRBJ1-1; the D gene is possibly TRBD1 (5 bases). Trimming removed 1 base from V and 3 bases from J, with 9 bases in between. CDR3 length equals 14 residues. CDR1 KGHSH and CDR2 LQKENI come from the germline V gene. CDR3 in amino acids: CASSPLSRDTEAFF. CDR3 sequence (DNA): TGTGCCAGCTCACCACTTAGCAGGGACACTGAAGCTTTCTTT.